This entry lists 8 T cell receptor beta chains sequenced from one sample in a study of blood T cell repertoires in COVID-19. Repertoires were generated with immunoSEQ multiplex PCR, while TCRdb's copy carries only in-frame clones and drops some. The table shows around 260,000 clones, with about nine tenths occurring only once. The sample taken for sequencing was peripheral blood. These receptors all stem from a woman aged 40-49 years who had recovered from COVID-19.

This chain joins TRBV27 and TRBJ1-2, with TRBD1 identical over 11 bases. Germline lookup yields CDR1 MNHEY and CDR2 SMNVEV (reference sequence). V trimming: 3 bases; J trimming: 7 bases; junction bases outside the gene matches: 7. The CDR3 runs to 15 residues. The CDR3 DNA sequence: TGTGCCAGCAGTTTTAACGGACAGGGGGCCGGTGGCTACACCTTC. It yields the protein CASSFNGQGAGGYTF.

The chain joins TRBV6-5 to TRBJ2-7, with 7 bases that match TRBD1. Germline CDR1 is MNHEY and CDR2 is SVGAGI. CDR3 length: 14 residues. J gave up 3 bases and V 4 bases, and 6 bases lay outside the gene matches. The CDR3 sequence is CASSLRTGSYEQYF. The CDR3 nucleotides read TGTGCCAGCAGTTTACGGACAGGAAGCTACGAGCAGTACTTC.

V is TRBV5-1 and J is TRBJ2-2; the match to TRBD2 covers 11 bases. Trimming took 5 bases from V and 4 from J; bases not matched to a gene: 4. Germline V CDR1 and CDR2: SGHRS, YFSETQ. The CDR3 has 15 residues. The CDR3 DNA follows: TGCGCCAGCAGGTCGCTAGCGGGAGGCACCGGGGAGCTGTTTTTT. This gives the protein CASRSLAGGTGELFF.

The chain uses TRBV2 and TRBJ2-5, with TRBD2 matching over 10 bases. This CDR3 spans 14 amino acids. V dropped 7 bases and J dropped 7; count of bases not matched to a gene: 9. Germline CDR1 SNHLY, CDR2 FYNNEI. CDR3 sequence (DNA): TGTGCCAGCAATCCTGGTAGCGGGAGGTGGACCCAGTACTTC. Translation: CASNPGSGRWTQYF.

The CDR3: CASRPGQGAESYGYTF. CDR3 nucleotides: TGTGCCAGCAGGCCGGGACAGGGGGCGGAATCCTATGGCTACACCTTC. The chain carries TRBV2 and TRBJ1-2; 12 positions match TRBD1. V shed 6 bases, J shed 4 bases, and the junction held 9 bases outside the gene matches. The germline V gene encodes CDR1 SNHLY and CDR2 FYNNEI. The CDR3 totals 16 residues.

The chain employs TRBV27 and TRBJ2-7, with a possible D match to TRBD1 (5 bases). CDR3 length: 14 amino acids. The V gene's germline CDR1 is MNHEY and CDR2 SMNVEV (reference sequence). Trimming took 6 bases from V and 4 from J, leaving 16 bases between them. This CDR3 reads CASRPLGAVYEQYF. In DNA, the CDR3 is TGTGCCAGCAGACCCCTTGGGGCGGTTTACGAGCAGTACTTC.

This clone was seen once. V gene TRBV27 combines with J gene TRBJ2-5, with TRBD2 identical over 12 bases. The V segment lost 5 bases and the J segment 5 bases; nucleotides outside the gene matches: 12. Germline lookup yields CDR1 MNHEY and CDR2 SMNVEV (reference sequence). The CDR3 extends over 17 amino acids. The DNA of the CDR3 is TGTGCCAGCAGTCCACTAATGAGACTAGCGGGAGCTGAGACCCAGTACTTC. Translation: CASSPLMRLAGAETQYF.

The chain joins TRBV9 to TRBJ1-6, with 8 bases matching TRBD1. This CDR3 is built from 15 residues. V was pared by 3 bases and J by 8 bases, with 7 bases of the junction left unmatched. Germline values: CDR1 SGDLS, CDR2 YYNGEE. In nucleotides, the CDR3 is TGTGCCAGCAGCGAGAGACAGGGGCTAGATTCACCCCTCCACTTT. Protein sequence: CASSERQGLDSPLHF.